This T cell receptor (beta chain) originates from a study of CD8+CD57+ T cells in acquired aplastic anemia (dated by TCRdb to about 2018). With respect to the entire study: On average, sorted CD4+ and CD8+ cells yielded approximately 3 ug of extracted DNA, with a range of about 0.19 to 30 ug. CD8+CD57+ expansion was defined as a frequency above the mean frequency observed in healthy subjects. Study-wide conclusions, independent of this receptor: Between patients and healthy controls, no significant difference in CD8+ Simpson's diversity was found (P=0.060). Around 28 CD8+ CDR3 sequences were found to be shared between patients and controls, but these sequences appeared to be highly expressed in patients and within the immunodominant clones of the patients.

Profiling of TCR beta VDJ combinations and CDR3 sequences used genomic DNA as the template. TCR repertoire sequencing was run on an Illumina HiSeq 2000. The authors' pipeline ran thus. Repertoires were assessed using TRBV/TRBJ rearrangement plots, CDR3 size and DJ length profiles, and Simpson's diversity index. Whichever DNA sequence was most abundant in the deep sequencing data was defined as the immunodominant clone. CDR3 amino acid sequences were screened for sharing across subjects and compared with published repertoires and the VDJdb database. TCRdb cleaned the public reads at Q25 with fastp, built clones with MiXCR and kept in-frame beta chains. Every entry covers one CDR3 protein and lists the most common genes and DNA from its rows. TCRdb's processing, not the authors' own work, is the source of the V and J calls. This sample lists 160,000 or so distinct CDR3 sequences; around half were detected once. More than 0.85% of the sample belongs to the ten largest clones.

The patients picked for sequencing were ones in whom flow cytometry had shown an expansion of CD8+CD57+ cells. Severe acquired aplastic anemia was diagnosed in all patients according to International Study of Aplastic Anemia and Agranulocytosis and Camitta criteria. Patients had received no therapy at the time of blood sampling. The study deep-sequenced TCR repertoires of sorted CD4+ and CD8+ blood T cells from severe aplastic anemia patients and healthy subjects. Patients were enrolled in the USA under clinicaltrials.gov protocols 00001620, 01623167, 00001397, 00071045, 00081523 and 00961064. Ficoll-Paque density gradient centrifugation was used to isolate peripheral blood mononuclear cells. Before DNA was extracted, CD4+ and CD8+ T cells were sorted using either FACS or magnetic beads. Concerning this clonotype: The antigen it binds to is not known. The input lacks base qualities; no much larger clone sits a single base away.

The sequencing sample was made of sorted CD4+, CD8+, or CD8+CD57+ T cells (not recorded which) from PBMCs. This receptor was obtained from a human donor with aplastic anemia.

This receptor has the CDR3 CASSSGTDNEKLFF. The bases are TGTGCCAGCAGCTCCGGGACAGATAATGAAAAACTGTTTTTT. The chain is encoded by TRBV5-6 joined to TRBJ1-4, with 7 bases in between that match TRBD1. Germline trimming amounts to 3 bases on V and 4 bases on J, with 3 as the count of junction bases outside the gene matches. The CDR3 measures 14 amino acids from cysteine to phenylalanine. The CDR3 DNA has 42 bases and is translated from base 1. CDR1 and CDR2 are drawn from the germline V gene: SGHDT, YYEEEE.